The present TCR beta chain was sequenced within a study of OX40 agonist ivuxolimab in advanced cancers. Germline V lookup: CDR1 ENHRY, CDR2 SYGVKD. Trimming stripped 4 bases from V and 4 bases from J, with 11 bases between. This CDR3 region has 15 residues. TCRdb's copy holds only in-frame clones and misses some; the assay was immunoSEQ multiplex PCR. The data contain tens of thousands of clones, approximately 83% of them singletons. This sequence joins TRBV10-3 and TRBJ1-6, with D possibly matching TRBD1 (6 bases). The sample here was CD4+ or CD8+ T cells sorted from blood, taken in a trial of the OX40 agonist ivuxolimab. The TCR originated in an adult with an advanced solid tumor such as melanoma, head and neck, liver or kidney cancer. CDR3 nucleotide sequence: TGTGCCATCAGTGGGGCAGGGGAGTATAATTCACCCCTCCACTTT. As protein: CAISGAGEYNSPLHF.